This TCR beta chain was captured by sequencing in a study of blood T cell repertoires in COVID-19 (dated by TCRdb to 2020 to 2021). Regarding the research as a whole: The collaborator samples originated in the United States, Italy and Spain and spanned the acute and convalescent phases of COVID-19. The repertoires were released in a freely available public database meant as a resource for research on the immune response to SARS-CoV-2. Subjects who had been exposed to COVID-19, were actively infected with it, or had recovered from it provided the deeply sampled blood TCRbeta repertoires that made up the dataset. A de-identified subject ID, COVID-19 status, age in years and sex were almost always included in the sample metadata. Where available, HLA class I and class II types were taken from metadata supplied by the sample provider and were not determined by assay-based typing. The material from the prospective study consisted of cDNA or gDNA derived from T cells, B-cell-depleted T cells, or PBMCs. The samples were drawn from the first 160 participants of the ongoing ImmuneRACE study and from over a thousand subjects provided by 6 global collaborators.

Findings and caveats that apply to the study as a whole: The amount of clinical and demographic metadata varied by source and participant and was provided uncurated.

The immunoSEQ Assay, a bias-controlled multiplex PCR, was used to amplify TCRbeta CDR3 regions from genomic DNA. In the paper's pipeline: The number of nucleated cells in each sample was estimated by amplification of reference gene primers within the assay. To quantify the absolute abundance of each unique TCRbeta CDR3 rearrangement, sequence reads were collapsed and filtered. Productive Simpson clonality was computed per sample as the square root of Simpson's diversity index over productive rearrangements. TCRdb took over this immuneACCESS table, retaining in-frame rearrangements with V and J assigned. Such tables are incomplete; in checked studies, under half of the missing clones stem from an unresolved V gene, and the remainder is unexplained. V and J calls and clone size are given by that table; D and trimming were obtained from the DNA. The sample contains hundreds of thousands of clones, about 90% of them found a single time. The leading ten clones occupy approximately 3.1% of the sample.

The CDR3, from cysteine to phenylalanine, totals 13 residues. Only the CDR3 DNA is retained, 39 bases long and in frame from the first base. Germline trimming: 5 bases from V, 5 bases from J; junction bases outside gene matches: 4. Looking up the germline V gene yields CDR1 SNHLY and CDR2 FYNNEI. About this clone: It has no known antigen specificity. The input lacks base qualities; no much larger clone sits a single base away.

Participants in the prospective study were aged roughly 18 to 100 years, lived in 20 to 30 United States geographic areas, and enrolled through a virtual design. To assign participants to cohorts, the prospective study relied on clinical history that participants themselves reported in a screening survey and a study questionnaire. ImmuneRACE Cohort 3 recovered participants were defined by two consecutive negative NP/OP PCR tests, healthcare professional clearance, or symptom resolution. In the prospective study, mobile phlebotomists collected whole blood, serum and a nasopharyngeal or oropharyngeal swab from each participant. Additional blood draws and questionnaires over an approximately 2-month period could optionally be provided by prospective study participants. Before DNA extraction, prospective study blood samples were shipped either frozen or at room temperature.

Source material: PBMCs or T cells enriched from blood (not recorded which). This chain joins TRBV2 to TRBJ2-7, with 9 bases in between that match TRBD1. This receptor was obtained from a woman under 40 who had recovered from COVID-19. The CDR3 protein sequence reads: CASSSDRGDEQYF. The bases read TGTGCCAGCAGTTCCGACAGGGGGGACGAGCAGTACTTC.